The T cell receptor beta chain under discussion was sequenced for a study of immune cell composition in non-small cell lung cancer. The study, taken as a whole, reports: Tumour-reactive clones were not shown to match dominant in vivo tumour clones. Approximately 73% of squamous and under 35% of adenocarcinoma cases had tumour-associated clones >0.5%.

Generated by immunoSEQ multiplex PCR, the TCRdb table keeps only in-frame clones and is missing some. There are roughly 14,000 clones in the sample; around 69% occur only once, and around 8% lies in the top ten. This clone has just a few counts. What it binds is not known. CDR1 is SGHVS and CDR2 is FNYEAQ in the germline V gene. The CDR3 covers 14 residues. V was pared by 3 bases and J by 2 bases, with 2 bases of the junction left unmatched. The receptor was isolated from a human donor with non-small cell lung cancer. J is TRBJ2-7 and V is TRBV7-6; 9 bases map to TRBD1. The sequencing input was lung tumor tissue. The CDR3 nucleotides read TGTGCCAGCAGCTTGGGACAGGGCACCTACGAGCAGTACTTC. This sequence encodes CASSLGQGTYEQYF.